This T cell receptor beta chain was identified in a study of blood T cells in healthy people across ages. Study-level findings and limits: Researchers report that TCR beta diversity correlated strongly with naive T cell percentage.

Germline V gene sequence: CDR1 SQVTM, CDR2 ANQGSEA. The CDR3 covers 10 residues. Trimming shortened V by 7 bases and J by 11 bases, and 14 bases separated the two germline ends. On this clonotype: Antigen specificity is unknown.

Total RNA, at least 5 micrograms per sample, was extracted from PBMCs. Primers used in a second PCR of roughly 7 to 11 cycles were a sample-barcoded 5' primer and a J-beta primer mix. Each CDR3 protein is one row after TCRdb ran MiXCR on the 5' RACE reads. The sample lists about 1.4 million distinct CDR3 sequences; 59% were seen once. The clonotype comes from a man younger than 35 in good health. Input material: blood. The gene calls are TRBV29-1 and TRBJ2-5, with D unresolved. CDR3 residues: CSADGNEQYF. The CDR3 DNA reads TGCAGCGCCGACGGCAATGAGCAGTACTTC.